Below are 9 T cell receptor beta chains sequenced from a single sample in a study of blood T cell repertoires in COVID-19 (dated by TCRdb to 2020 to 2022). Library generation was performed with the immunoSEQ multiplex PCR assay. The table comes from immuneACCESS by way of TCRdb, which keeps in-frame sequences with V and J called. Part of the clones is missing from these tables; in studies checked, under half for an unresolved V gene and the rest for unknown reasons. The sample table holds approximately 230,000 clones, of which about nine tenths were seen once. The top ten clonotypes cover 6% to 6.5% of the sample. Sequenced sample: peripheral blood. Source of these receptors: a woman under 40 with COVID-19, enrolled during active disease.

The V and J genes are TRBV5-1 and TRBJ2-3, with 14 bases matching TRBD2. This CDR3 has 16 amino acids. V shed 4 bases and J 8 bases; nucleotides not matched to a gene: 9. Looked up from germline, CDR1 is SGHRS and CDR2 is YFSETQ. In nucleotides, the CDR3 is TGCGCCAGCAGCCCGGGGACTAGCGGGGGACAGGGTACGCAGTATTTT. Translation: CASSPGTSGGQGTQYF.

As for this clone: This sample includes further DNA sequences coding for the same CDR3. J is TRBJ1-1 and V is TRBV5-1; 12 nucleotides agree with TRBD1. CDR3 length equals 14 residues. In germline, CDR1 is SGHRS, CDR2 YFSETQ. V dropped 3 bases and J dropped 4; count of bases not matched to a gene: 1. The CDR3 is CASSWDRGRTEAFF. The CDR3 nucleotides read TGCGCCAGCAGCTGGGACAGGGGGCGCACTGAAGCTTTCTTT.

V and J are TRBV21-1 and TRBJ1-6; the table's D call, TRBD1, has no DNA check behind it. TRBV21-1 is deemed a pseudogene. This CDR3 is 16 amino acids long. DNA of the CDR3: TGTGCCAGCAGCAAAGAGGACAGGGGGCAAGAATCACCCCTCCACTTT. Translating gives CASSKEDRGQESPLHF.

This chain links TRBV6-2 or TRBV6-3 with TRBJ2-1; D remains unclear. The germline CDR1 and CDR2 sequences are MNHEY and SVGEGT. This CDR3 spans 16 amino acids. The germline V and J ends were trimmed by 2 bases and 2 bases, with 13 bases remaining between them. DNA of the CDR3: TGTGCCAGCAGTTACCCTTCTAGTTTTGCCTACAATGAGCAGTTCTTC. Its protein is CASSYPSSFAYNEQFF.

The chain joins TRBV3-1 (or the pseudogene TRBV3-2) to TRBJ2-3; no clear D gene. This CDR3 has 13 residues. Deletions cut 0 bases from V and 2 bases from J, with 3 bases between. From germline, CDR1 is LGHDT and CDR2 YNNKEL (reference sequence). DNA of the CDR3: TGTGCCAGCAGCCAAGACTACACAGATACGCAGTATTTT. The encoded protein is CASSQDYTDTQYF.

The chain recombines TRBV5-1 with TRBJ2-5; the D gene is possibly TRBD1 (6 bases). CDR1 and CDR2 from the germline V gene are SGHRS and YFSETQ. The length of the CDR3 is 15 residues. V lost 3 bases and J lost 4, with 16 bases in between. The CDR3 loop is CASSSLGQKGETQYF. The CDR3 region has the DNA TGCGCCAGCAGCTCCCTCGGACAGAAGGGAGAGACCCAGTACTTC.

The rearrangement joins TRBV9 to TRBJ1-2; a weak D match, TRBD1 (6 bases). V was shortened by 0 bases and J by 6 bases, with 18 bases between the two germline ends. Germline values: CDR1 SGDLS, CDR2 YYNGEE. The CDR3 is 16 residues long. The CDR3 DNA reads as TGTGCCAGCAGCGTAGCCCCGATGGAGGCAGGGGATGGCTACACCTTC. It translates to CASSVAPMEAGDGYTF.

The chain is built from TRBV4-3 and TRBJ2-3; 13 bases agree with TRBD2. The CDR3 loop spans 18 amino acids. With 0 bases clipped from V and 6 bases from J, the junction kept 9 bases outside the gene matches. Germline V lookup: CDR1 LGHNA, CDR2 YSLEER. The CDR3 region has the DNA TGCGCCAGCAGCCAAGATAGCCCGGGACTAGCGGGAATGGATACGCAGTATTTT. It translates to CASSQDSPGLAGMDTQYF.

The chain carries TRBV7-9 and TRBJ2-5, with TRBD1 matching 8 bases. Trimming cost V 1 base and J 1 base; bases outside gene matches: 2. The CDR3 is 15 amino acids. CDR1 is SEHNR, CDR2 FQNEAQ, per germline (reference sequence). In DNA, the CDR3 is TGTGCCAGCAGCTTAGGTGGACAGGGCCAAGAGACCCAGTACTTC. Translation: CASSLGGQGQETQYF. Together with reference TRBV7-9 and TRBJ2-5, the CDR3 gives the full variable domain: DTGVSQNPRHKITKRGQNVTFRCDPISEHNRLYWYRQTLGQGPEFLTYFQNEAQLEKSRLLSDRFSAERPKGSFSTLEIQRTEQGDSAMYLCASSLGGQGQETQYFGPGTRLLVL.